The rows below give T cell receptor beta chains drawn from one sample of a study of a mutant IDH1 vaccine in newly diagnosed glioma. No cognate antigen is known for these TCRs. The assay was immunoSEQ multiplex PCR, and TCRdb's table has in-frame clones only and misses some. The table includes more than 35,000 clones, about four fifths detected once. Sample: PBMCs, taken from a glioma patient whose treatment included an IDH1 peptide vaccine. These receptors all come from a woman in her forties with glioma. Some clones in this sample may be carry-over from other donors' samples. CDR3s leave out the opening cysteine and the closing phenylalanine or tryptophan.

V	J	CDR3
TRBV4-3	TRBJ2-2	ASSQLSGYDTGELF
TRBV4-2	TRBJ2-2	ASSHLTGGRTGELF
TRBV5-4	TRBJ2-7	ASSRLGLAGGGSYEQY
TRBV19	TRBJ1-5	ASNPREKNQPQH
TRBV27	TRBJ1-5	ASSPSSGHRTQPQH
TRBV5-1	TRBJ2-2	ASSLWPGGQGTLSNTGELF
TRBV28	TRBJ1-1	ASSFPGQGTTEAF
TRBV7-9	TRBJ1-2	ASSLGQLNGYT
TRBV11-3	TRBJ2-7	ASSQGGLMDEQY
TRBV2	TRBJ2-5	ASRNLDQRAKETQY
TRBV18	TRBJ1-1	ASSEIQQEYREAF
TRBV19	TRBJ2-1	ASSTGGGEQF
TRBV2	TRBJ1-1	ASSIRQKNTEAF
TRBV28	TRBJ2-3	ASIPSGYNTDTQY
TRBV29-1	TRBJ2-7	SARSTTLSYEQY
TRBV29-1	TRBJ2-3	SVLGGKDTQY
TRBV6-5	TRBJ2-2	ASGPYRGELF
TRBV6-5	TRBJ2-3	ASSYSSGRTDTQY
TRBV6-6	TRBJ1-5	ATIFDISNQPQH
TRBV28	TRBJ1-1	ASSLDPGRGEAF
TRBV13	TRBJ2-7	ASSLNRGSYEQY
TRBV6-1	TRBJ2-1	ASSGGLAGESYNEQF
TRBV7-6	TRBJ2-1	ASSLTSEDNEQF
TRBV20-1	TRBJ1-2	SAKPVYGYT
TRBV4-2	TRBJ1-1	ASSQEIGMNTEAF
TRBV7-3	TRBJ2-1	ASSHLRSNEQF
TRBV19	TRBJ2-2	ASGFPNTGELF
TRBV5-1	TRBJ1-2	ASSPGEGSYGYT
TRBV5-6	TRBJ1-6	ASSLGRQNSPLH
TRBV10-3	TRBJ1-2	AITRTAGEHGYT
TRBV4-1	TRBJ2-7	ASSQAPGSYEQY
TRBV6-1	TRBJ2-5	ASNPGRFRETQY
TRBV7-2	TRBJ2-7	ASRGQGVYEQY